This T cell receptor beta chain was identified in a study of T cells in Graves' hyperthyroidism and ophthalmopathy. The CDR3 consists of 19 residues. From germline, CDR1 is SGHVS and CDR2 FQNEAQ. The V gene end was trimmed by 6 bases and the J gene end by 1 base; junction bases not matched to a gene: 14. Amplified TCR beta CDR3 regions came from RNA transcripts. The HTBI primer set drove a first-round RT-PCR of the TCR CDR3. MiXCR, applied by TCRdb to the multiplex PCR reads, yields one record per CDR3 protein. The profile covers about 96,000 distinct CDR3 sequences, with roughly 56% appearing a single time and about 25% taken by the ten largest. Thyroid ultrasound, orbital computed tomography, clinical symptoms, and serum thyroxine and TRAb underpinned diagnoses. PBMCs were collected from a roughly 10 ml volume of fresh peripheral blood.

This clonotype was obtained from a middle-aged woman with Graves' hyperthyroidism. The source material was blood. The genes are TRBV7-8 and TRBJ2-5; 13 nucleotides agree with TRBD2. The CDR3 reads CASSPRLGLAGVSQETQYF. In nucleotides, the CDR3 is TGTGCCAGCAGTCCGCGACTTGGACTAGCGGGAGTTTCCCAAGAGACCCAGTACTTC.